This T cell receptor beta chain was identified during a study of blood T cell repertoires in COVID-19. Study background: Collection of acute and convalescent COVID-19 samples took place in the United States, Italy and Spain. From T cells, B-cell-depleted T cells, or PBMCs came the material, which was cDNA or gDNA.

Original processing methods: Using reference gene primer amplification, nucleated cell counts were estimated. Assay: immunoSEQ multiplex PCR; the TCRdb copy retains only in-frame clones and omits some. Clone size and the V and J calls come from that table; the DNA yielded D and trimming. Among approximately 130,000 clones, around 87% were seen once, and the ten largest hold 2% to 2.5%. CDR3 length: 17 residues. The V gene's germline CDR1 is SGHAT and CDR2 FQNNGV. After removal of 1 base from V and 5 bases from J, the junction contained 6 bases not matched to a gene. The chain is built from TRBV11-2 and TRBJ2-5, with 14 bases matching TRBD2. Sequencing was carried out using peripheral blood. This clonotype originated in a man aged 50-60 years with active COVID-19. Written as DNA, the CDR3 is TGTGCCAGCAGCTTAGGAACGACTAGCGGGGGGGTGGAGACCCAGTACTTC. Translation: CASSLGTTSGGVETQYF.